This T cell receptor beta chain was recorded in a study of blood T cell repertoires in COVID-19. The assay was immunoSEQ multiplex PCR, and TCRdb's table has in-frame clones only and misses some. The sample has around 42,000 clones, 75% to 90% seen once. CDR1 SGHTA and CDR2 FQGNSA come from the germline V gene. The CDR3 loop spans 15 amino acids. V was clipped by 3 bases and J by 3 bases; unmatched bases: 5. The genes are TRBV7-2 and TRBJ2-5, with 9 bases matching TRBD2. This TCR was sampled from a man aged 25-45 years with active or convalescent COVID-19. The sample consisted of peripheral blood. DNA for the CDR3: TGTGCCAGCAGCTTGTTGCCTAGCGGGAAAGAGACCCAGTACTTC. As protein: CASSLLPSGKETQYF. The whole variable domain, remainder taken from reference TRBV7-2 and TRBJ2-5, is GAGVSQSPSNKVTEKGKDVELRCDPISGHTALYWYRQSLGQGLEFLIYFQGNSAPDKSGLPSDRFSAERTGGSVSTLTIQRTQQEDSAVYLCASSLLPSGKETQYFGPGTRLLVL.